A selection of T cell receptor beta chains follows, all from one sample in a study of memory CD4+ T cells and cytomegalovirus serostatus. This table comes from immunoSEQ multiplex PCR, and its TCRdb copy is limited to in-frame clones, with some not included. The sample lists about 82,000 clones; 80% were seen once. The sequenced sample consisted of memory CD4+ T cells from blood. Receptors originate from an adult in good health and CMV-seronegative. CDR3s include the opening cysteine and the closing phenylalanine or tryptophan. The D gene is left open where the match is weak. Not all rows give a size; the values are once, few, many and, for expanded clones, a class.

J gene,V gene,D gene,clone size,CDR3 protein,CDR3 DNA
TRBJ1-2,TRBV7-2,TRBD1,NA,CASRGQGNGNGYTF,TGTGCCAGCAGGGGACAGGGTAATGGGAATGGCTACACCTTC
TRBJ2-2,TRBV7-3,TRBD2,NA,CASSFSGGTNTGELFF,TGTGCCAGCAGCTTCTCCGGGGGGACGAACACCGGGGAGCTGTTTTTT
TRBJ2-2,TRBV7-9,NA,NA,CASSLALSGELFF,TGTGCCAGCAGCTTAGCCTTGTCCGGGGAGCTGTTTTTT
TRBJ1-6,TRBV6-1,NA,NA,CASSPSQTANSPLHF,TGTGCCAGCAGCCCATCACAAACCGCCAATTCACCCCTCCACTTT
TRBJ2-7,TRBV7-2,NA,NA,CASSPNGGGGYEQYF,TGTGCCAGCAGCCCCAACGGGGGAGGGGGCTACGAGCAGTACTTC
TRBJ1-5,TRBV4-1,NA,NA,CASSQEGRPARPQHF,TGCGCCAGCAGCCAAGAAGGCCGGCCCGCGCGGCCCCAGCATTTT
TRBJ1-1,TRBV13,NA,once,CASSLRGVMNTEAFF,TGTGCCAGCAGCTTACGTGGGGTTATGAACACTGAAGCTTTCTTT
TRBJ1-1,TRBV4-3,NA,NA,CASSQETSQGEMNTEAFF,TGCGCCAGCAGCCAAGAAACAAGCCAGGGTGAGATGAACACTGAAGCTTTCTTT
TRBJ2-2,TRBV28,TRBD1,NA,CASSTPGTGNTGELFF,TGTGCCAGCAGTACCCCCGGGACAGGAAACACCGGGGAGCTGTTTTTT
TRBJ1-6,TRBV7-2,NA,few,CASSLPSGQAFSPLHF,TGTGCCAGCAGCTTACCATCGGGACAAGCTTTTTCACCCCTCCACTTT
TRBJ2-7,TRBV19,TRBD1,NA,CASSWTTGGYEQYF,TGTGCCAGTAGCTGGACCACAGGGGGATACGAGCAGTACTTC
TRBJ1-1,TRBV5-4,NA,NA,CASSLMGWGEAFF,TGTGCCAGCAGCTTGATGGGGTGGGGGGAAGCTTTCTTT
TRBJ2-7,TRBV18,TRBD1,NA,CASSSGQGGYEQYF,TGTGCCAGCTCATCCGGACAGGGGGGGTACGAGCAGTACTTC
TRBJ1-5,TRBV5-1,NA,NA,CASSLRPASGQPQHF,TGCGCCAGCAGCCTCCGACCGGCGTCGGGTCAGCCCCAGCATTTT
TRBJ1-3,TRBV6-1,NA,NA,CASTTGSAGNTIYF,TGTGCCAGCACCACAGGGAGCGCTGGAAACACCATATATTTT
TRBJ1-2,TRBV7-9,NA,NA,CASSLDTYGYTF,TGTGCCAGCAGCTTAGACACCTATGGCTACACCTTC
TRBJ2-1,TRBV4-2,TRBD2,NA,CASSQDPAGGPNNEQFF,TGTGCCAGCAGCCAAGATCCAGCGGGGGGGCCCAACAATGAGCAGTTCTTC
TRBJ1-2,TRBV6-5,TRBD1,NA,CASSYRDRGYGYTF,TGTGCCAGCAGTTACAGGGACAGGGGTTATGGCTACACCTTC
TRBJ1-1,TRBV29-1,NA,NA,CSVNERVQNTEAFF,TGCAGCGTTAATGAAAGGGTCCAAAACACTGAAGCTTTCTTT
TRBJ1-4,TRBV18,NA,NA,CASSPQGRDEKLFF,TGTGCCAGCTCACCACAGGGAAGGGATGAAAAACTGTTTTTT
TRBJ1-1,TRBV4-2,NA,few,CASSQGNRMNTEAFF,TGTGCCAGCAGCCAGGGGAACAGAATGAACACTGAAGCTTTCTTT
TRBJ2-2,TRBV7-9,NA,NA,CASSLGDGELFF,TGTGCCAGCAGCTTGGGGGACGGGGAGCTGTTTTTT
TRBJ2-1,TRBV7-6,NA,NA,CASSSESSEQFF,TGTGCCAGCAGCTCCGAGAGCAGCGAGCAGTTCTTC
TRBJ1-4,TRBV7-6,TRBD1,NA,CASSPIQGINEKLFF,TGTGCCAGCAGCCCGATACAGGGGATAAATGAAAAACTGTTTTTT
TRBJ2-7,TRBV19,NA,NA,CASSSTDSYEQYF,TGTGCCAGTAGTAGTACGGACAGCTACGAGCAGTACTTC
TRBJ2-1,TRBV5-1,NA,NA,CASSLGFSYNEQFF,TGCGCCAGCAGCTTGGGGTTTTCCTACAATGAGCAGTTCTTC
TRBJ2-3,TRBV7-3,TRBD2,NA,CASTLLGGGGDTQYF,TGTGCCAGCACTCTACTGGGGGGGGGAGGTGATACGCAGTATTTT
TRBJ2-4,TRBV7-9,NA,NA,CASSLGVAFDIQYF,TGTGCCAGCAGCTTAGGAGTTGCGTTCGACATTCAGTACTTC
TRBJ1-2,TRBV28,NA,NA,CASSLGALRGYTF,TGTGCCAGCAGCCTAGGGGCCCTGCGGGGCTACACCTTC
TRBJ2-1,TRBV9,TRBD2,NA,CASSATSGVNNEQFF,TGTGCCAGCAGCGCGACTAGCGGGGTTAACAATGAGCAGTTCTTC
TRBJ2-1,TRBV7-6,TRBD1,NA,CASSQQGSSYNEQFF,TGTGCCAGCAGCCAACAGGGGAGCTCCTACAATGAGCAGTTCTTC
TRBJ2-7,TRBV5-8,TRBD2,NA,CASNLLAGSREQYF,TGTGCCAGCAACTTACTAGCGGGGTCTAGGGAGCAGTACTTC
TRBJ2-3,TRBV5-1,NA,NA,CASSSFPEGADTQYF,TGCGCCAGCAGCTCTTTCCCGGAGGGGGCAGATACGCAGTATTTT
TRBJ2-6,TRBV19,TRBD2,NA,CASSQTGGPSGANVLTF,TGTGCCAGTAGTCAGACGGGGGGGCCCTCTGGGGCCAACGTCCTGACTTTC
TRBJ1-2,TRBV2,TRBD1,NA,CASLSGTEDNYGYTF,TGTGCCAGTTTGTCCGGGACAGAGGACAACTATGGCTACACCTTC
TRBJ2-7,TRBV7-2,NA,NA,CASSLVGNRRSSYEQYF,TGTGCCAGCAGCTTAGTAGGTAACAGGAGGAGCTCCTACGAGCAGTACTTC
TRBJ1-2,TRBV12-5,NA,once,CASGLDTGGSGRGYTF,TGTGCTAGTGGTTTGGACACCGGTGGTTCTGGGAGAGGCTACACCTTC
TRBJ2-1,TRBV28,TRBD2,NA,CASSPGGGGVYNEQFF,TGTGCCAGCAGTCCCGGCGGCGGGGGGGTTTACAATGAGCAGTTCTTC
TRBJ2-3,TRBV10-3,TRBD2,NA,CAISDRTSGKGDTQYF,TGTGCCATCAGTGACCGGACTAGCGGGAAAGGGGATACGCAGTATTTT
TRBJ2-7,TRBV7-8,NA,NA,CASSPMDSPYEQYF,TGTGCCAGCAGCCCGATGGACAGTCCCTACGAGCAGTACTTC
TRBJ2-4,TRBV6-5,NA,NA,CARKRVQAKNIQYF,TGTGCCAGAAAGCGGGTCCAGGCCAAAAACATTCAGTACTTC
TRBJ2-6,TRBV2,NA,NA,CASSEQGASGANVLTF,TGTGCCAGCAGTGAACAGGGTGCCTCTGGGGCCAACGTCCTGACTTTC
TRBJ2-7,TRBV4-1,NA,few,CASSPSGESREQYF,TGCGCCAGCAGCCCCTCGGGGGAATCCCGCGAGCAGTACTTC